These T cell receptor beta chains were read from a single sample in a study of blood T cell repertoires in COVID-19. Clones were sequenced by immunoSEQ multiplex PCR, and TCRdb holds only the in-frame ones, with some missing. The sample yields 150,000 to 180,000 clones, 70% to 85% seen once. The sample taken for sequencing was peripheral blood. Source of these receptors: an older woman with acute or convalescent COVID-19. Each CDR3 is given with its conserved first and last residue. A D gene is named only where the DNA matches it firmly.

>TRBV12-3/TRBV12-4|NA
CASSAQGNGELFF
>TRBV12-5|TRBD1
CASGSMGQGATYEQYF
>TRBV6-5|NA
CASDSPLTVAFF
>TRBV4-1|TRBD1
CASSQDTGDWGTEAFF
>TRBV28|NA
CASTQAGVPKGYTF
>TRBV4-1|TRBD1
CASSQGKDRGNYGYTF
>TRBV9|NA
CASSIQGSNTEAFF
>TRBV3-1/TRBV3-2|NA
CARAGRRGPYTGELFF
>TRBV7-8|NA
CASSSRRETNEKLFF
>TRBV18|TRBD1
CASSPPGQGGTGELFF
>TRBV10-3|TRBD1
CAIMNPGQGAPGAFF
>TRBV5-1|TRBD1
CASSLAGTGGGSNYGYTF
>TRBV28|NA
CASSYRVGGYTF
>TRBV5-1|TRBD1
CATGTGVGETQYF
>TRBV6-1|NA
CASSEASRGHYGYTF
>TRBV18|NA
CASSPRVDQPQHF
>TRBV19|NA
CASSILAGVTNSPLHF
>TRBV28|TRBD2
CASSPPGTSINIQYF
>TRBV7-8|NA
CASSLEGYSYNEQFF
>TRBV5-1|TRBD1
CASSLVLTGVMNTEAFF
>TRBV5-1|NA
CASSPGTLNSPLHF
>TRBV5-5|NA
CASSLARNSNQPQHF